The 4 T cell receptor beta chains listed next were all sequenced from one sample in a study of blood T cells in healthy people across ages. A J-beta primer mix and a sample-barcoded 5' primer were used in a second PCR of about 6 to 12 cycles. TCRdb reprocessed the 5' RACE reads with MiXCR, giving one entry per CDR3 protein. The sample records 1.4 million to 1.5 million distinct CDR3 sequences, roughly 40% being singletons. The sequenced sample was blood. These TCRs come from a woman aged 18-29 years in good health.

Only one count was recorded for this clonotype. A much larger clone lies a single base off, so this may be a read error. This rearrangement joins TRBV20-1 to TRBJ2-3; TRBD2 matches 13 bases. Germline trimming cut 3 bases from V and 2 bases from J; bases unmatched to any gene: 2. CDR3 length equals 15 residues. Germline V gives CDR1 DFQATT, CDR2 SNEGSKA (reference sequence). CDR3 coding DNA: TGCAGTGCTAGGGGACTAGCGGGGACCACAGATACGCAGTATTTT. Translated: CSARGLAGTTDTQYF.

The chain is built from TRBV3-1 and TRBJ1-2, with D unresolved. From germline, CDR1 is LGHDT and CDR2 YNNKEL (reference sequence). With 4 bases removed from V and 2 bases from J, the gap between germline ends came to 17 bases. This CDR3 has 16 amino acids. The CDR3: CASSPRSRAPNYGYTF. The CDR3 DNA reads TGTGCCAGCAGCCCAAGATCGCGGGCACCGAACTATGGCTACACCTTC.

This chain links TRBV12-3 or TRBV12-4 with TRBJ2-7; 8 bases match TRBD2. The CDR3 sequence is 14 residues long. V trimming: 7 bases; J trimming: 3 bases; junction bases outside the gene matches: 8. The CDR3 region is CASTAGLAGYEQYF. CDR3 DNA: TGTGCCAGCACCGCTGGACTAGCAGGCTACGAGCAGTACTTC.

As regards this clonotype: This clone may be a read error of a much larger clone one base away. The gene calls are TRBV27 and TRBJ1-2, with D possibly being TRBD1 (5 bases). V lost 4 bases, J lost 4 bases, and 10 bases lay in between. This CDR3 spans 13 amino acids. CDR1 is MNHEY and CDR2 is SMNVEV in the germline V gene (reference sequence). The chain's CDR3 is CASSSRDGYGYTF. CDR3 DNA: TGTGCCAGCAGTTCACGGGACGGCTATGGCTACACCTTC.